These T cell receptor beta chains were read from a single sample in a study of cytomegalovirus exposure and HLA in healthy donors. The protocol was immunoSEQ multiplex PCR, while the TCRdb copy is restricted to in-frame clones and leaves out a portion. This sample carries approximately 130,000 clones, roughly four fifths of them seen once, and the ten largest clones take 5% to 7%. The sequenced material came from PBMCs. These receptors originate from a woman in her 40s in good health and CMV-seropositive. The CDR3 runs from the conserved cysteine through the conserved F or W. D genes are given only for firm matches. Size is stated for part of the rows, as once, few or many counts, or as a class when the clone is expanded.

TGTGCCAGCAGTCCCCACGACAGGGCGAGTGAAAAACTGTTTTTT | CASSPHDRASEKLFF | TRBV28 | TRBD1 | TRBJ1-4 | NA
TGTGCCAGCAGCTTATCGCAAGAGACCCAGTACTTC | CASSLSQETQYF | TRBV5-5 | NA | TRBJ2-5 | few
TGTGCCAGCAGCTCATGGGGCGGGGGGAGCACAGATACGCAGTATTTT | CASSSWGGGSTDTQYF | TRBV7-9 | TRBD2 | TRBJ2-3 | NA
TGTGCCAGCAGTACAAATAGCGAGCAGTACTTC | CASSTNSEQYF | TRBV27 | NA | TRBJ2-7 | NA
TGTGCCAGCAGCGCGCGACAGGGGGGCCGGGGCTACACCTTC | CASSARQGGRGYTF | TRBV5-6 | TRBD1 | TRBJ1-2 | NA
TGTGCCAGCCTCAGGGAGGGGGTGAACTATGGCTACACCTTC | CASLREGVNYGYTF | TRBV28 | NA | TRBJ1-2 | few
TGTGCCGTACGACAGGGGGCGTCGGGCTACACCTTC | CAVRQGASGYTF | TRBV7-6 | TRBD1 | TRBJ1-2 | NA
TGCGCCAGCACTTCTCAGGGGTACGAGCAGTACTTC | CASTSQGYEQYF | TRBV5-1 | NA | TRBJ2-7 | NA
TGCGCCAGCAGCTTGGATTGGCAGATTACCTACGAGCAGTACTTC | CASSLDWQITYEQYF | TRBV5-1 | NA | TRBJ2-7 | once
TGTGCCGGCAGCCCTCGACAGGGAGGCACTGAAGCTTTCTTT | CAGSPRQGGTEAFF | TRBV9 | TRBD1 | TRBJ1-1 | NA